Below, 15 T cell receptor beta chains from the same sample are listed, as sequenced in a study of blood T cell repertoires in COVID-19. Produced via immunoSEQ multiplex PCR; TCRdb's table is partial and in-frame only. The profile shows approximately 200,000 clones, 85% to 90% of them singletons. Input material: peripheral blood. The receptor set was obtained from a man younger than 35 with active or convalescent COVID-19.

V and J are TRBV30 and TRBJ1-3, with D hard to call. V was cut by 3 bases and J by 2 bases, with 8 bases left in between. Germline V gene lookup returns CDR1 GTSNPN and CDR2 SVGIG (reference sequence). The CDR3 has 13 residues. This chain's CDR3 is CAWRAGPGNTIYF. The CDR3 DNA sequence: TGTGCCTGGAGGGCAGGCCCTGGAAACACCATATATTTT.

The genes are TRBV29-1 and TRBJ1-1; no clear D gene. The germline V gene has CDR1 SQVTM and CDR2 ANQGSEA. This CDR3 is built from 14 residues. Trimming removed 6 bases from V and 3 bases from J, with 17 bases in between. CDR3 sequence (DNA): TGCAGCGTCATAGTTAAGCGACCGGACACTGAAGCTTTCTTT. Protein sequence: CSVIVKRPDTEAFF. Combining the CDR3 with reference TRBV29-1 and TRBJ1-1 gives the whole variable domain SAVISQKPSRDICQRGTSLTIQCQVDSQVTMMFWYRQQPGQSLTLIATANQGSEATYESGFVIDKFPISRPNLTFSTLTVSNMSPEDSSIYLCSVIVKRPDTEAFFGQGTRLTVV.

The rearrangement links TRBV19 to TRBJ1-4; D might be TRBD1 (6 bases). The CDR3 is 15 residues long. Germline V gives CDR1 LNHDA, CDR2 SQIVND (reference sequence). V lost 0 bases and J lost 4, with 9 bases in between. The CDR3 nucleotides are TGTGCCAGTAGTATAGACTCACAGGGTAATGAAAAACTGTTTTTT. Protein: CASSIDSQGNEKLFF.

The chain couples TRBV19 to TRBJ1-4; a possible D gene is TRBD1 (5 bases). CDR3 size: 15 residues. Germline lookup yields CDR1 LNHDA and CDR2 SQIVND (reference sequence). Deletions cut 9 bases from V and 8 bases from J, with 22 bases between. The CDR3 is CASKYLGASEEKLFF. CDR3 sequence (DNA): TGTGCCAGCAAGTACTTAGGGGCTTCGGAGGAAAAACTGTTTTTT.

The rearrangement joins TRBV20-1 to TRBJ1-1; 7 nucleotides align to TRBD1. J lost 4 bases, V lost 5 bases, and 1 base had no gene match. Germline V gives CDR1 DFQATT, CDR2 SNEGSKA (reference sequence). This CDR3 spans 11 amino acids. Written as DNA, the CDR3 is TGCAGTGCTCAGGGGGGCACTGAAGCTTTCTTT. Amino acid sequence: CSAQGGTEAFF.

This chain links TRBV7-2 with TRBJ2-5; TRBD1 agrees at 7 bases. With V trimmed by 4 bases and J by 1 base, 6 bases remained unmatched. Germline CDR1 and CDR2: SGHTA and FQGNSA. The CDR3 loop spans 15 amino acids. CDR3 loop: CASSSRQGSQETQYF. The DNA of the CDR3 is TGTGCCAGCAGCTCAAGACAGGGATCCCAAGAGACCCAGTACTTC.

The chain joins TRBV30 to TRBJ2-1; 7 bases fit TRBD2. After removal of 1 base from V and 5 bases from J, the junction contained 8 bases not matched to a gene. The V gene's germline CDR1 is GTSNPN and CDR2 SVGIG (reference sequence). CDR3 length equals 15 residues. The CDR3 coding sequence is TGTGCCTGGAGTGATTGGGGGGGAGTGGACAATGAGCAGTTCTTC. This encodes CAWSDWGGVDNEQFF.

The gene calls are TRBV7-3 and TRBJ2-1, with 12 bases aligning to TRBD2. V gave up 4 bases and J gave up 6 bases; unmatched junction bases: 10. CDR3 length: 17 residues. Germline assignment: CDR1 SGHTA and CDR2 FQGTGA. The DNA for the CDR3 is TGTGCCAGCAGCTCCGGAGTGGCTAGCGGGAGGGCCAATGAGCAGTTCTTC. This gives the protein CASSSGVASGRANEQFF.

The J gene is TRBJ2-3, the V gene TRBV6-2 or TRBV6-3, with D tentatively TRBD2 (5 bases). With 5 bases removed from V and 2 bases from J, the gap between germline ends came to 14 bases. Germline assignment: CDR1 MNHEY and CDR2 SVGEGT. The CDR3 sequence is 15 residues long. The CDR3 DNA follows: TGTGCCAGCAGTCTAGTGGACTCCATCACAGATACGCAGTATTTT. Translating gives CASSLVDSITDTQYF.

The V call is TRBV6-2 or TRBV6-3, the J call TRBJ2-2; D possibly corresponds to TRBD2 (5 bases). The CDR3 spans 16 residues. The germline V gene encodes CDR1 MNHEY and CDR2 SVGEGT. Trimming left V 0 bases short and J 3 bases short, with 11 bases between. CDR3 sequence: CASSYSATGYTGELFF. DNA for the CDR3: TGTGCCAGCAGTTACTCAGCCACGGGGTACACCGGGGAGCTGTTTTTT.

V and J are TRBV28 and TRBJ2-7; 9 nucleotides align to TRBD1. V lost 2 bases and J lost 6; bases outside the gene matches: 11. Germline CDR1 and CDR2: MDHEN and SYDVKM. The CDR3 runs 16 residues. The CDR3 region has the DNA TGTGCCAGCAGTTTAGCCACGGACAGGGGTGAGGGCGAGCAGTACTTC. Translated, it gives CASSLATDRGEGEQYF. Supplemented by reference TRBV28 and TRBJ2-7, the full variable domain reads DVKVTQSSRYLVKRTGEKVFLECVQDMDHENMFWYRQDPGLGLRLIYFSYDVKMKEKGDIPEGYSVSREKKERFSLILESASTNQTSMYLCASSLATDRGEGEQYFGPGTRLTVT.

This CDR3 is CSVELSPLAGHQETQYF. The CDR3 DNA reads TGCAGCGTTGAGCTCTCGCCACTAGCGGGGCACCAAGAGACCCAGTACTTC. The genes are TRBV29-1 and TRBJ2-5, with TRBD2 identical over 10 bases. V trimming: 3 bases; J trimming: 0 bases; junction bases outside the gene matches: 10. Germline CDR1 is SQVTM and CDR2 is ANQGSEA. The CDR3 loop spans 17 amino acids.

This clone occurred once. This chain links TRBV5-6 with TRBJ2-3, with 7 nucleotides matching TRBD1. This CDR3 comprises 12 residues. CDR1 is SGHDT, CDR2 YYEEEE, per germline. After removal of 3 bases from V and 5 bases from J, the junction contained 0 bases not matched to a gene. This CDR3 reads CASSWDRDTQYF. In nucleotides, the CDR3 is TGTGCCAGCAGCTGGGACAGAGATACGCAGTATTTT.

V gene TRBV19 combines with J gene TRBJ2-7; unclear D gene. The CDR3 is made up of 14 amino acids. Trimming left V 3 bases short and J 1 base short, with 10 bases between. CDR1 and CDR2 (germline): LNHDA, SQIVND (reference sequence). The CDR3 sequence: CASSMGHPSYEQYF. Written as DNA, the CDR3 is TGTGCCAGTAGTATGGGCCACCCTTCCTACGAGCAGTACTTC.

The V and J genes are TRBV27 and TRBJ1-1, with D possibly being TRBD1 (5 bases). Trimming took off 0 bases at V and 8 bases at J, with 10 bases between the two ends. Germline V gives CDR1 MNHEY, CDR2 SMNVEV (reference sequence). This CDR3 is built from 13 residues. The CDR3 nucleotides read TGTGCCAGCAGTTTATCCTTCGACAGAGAAGCTTTCTTT. Protein: CASSLSFDREAFF.